This TCR beta chain was found in a study of blood T cell repertoires in COVID-19. Study details: COVID-19 samples, acute and convalescent, were from the United States, Italy and Spain. In each case, the material was cDNA or gDNA derived from T cells, B-cell-depleted T cells, or PBMCs.

Study processing details: Amplification from reference gene primers served as the basis for estimated nucleated cell counts. Produced via immunoSEQ multiplex PCR; TCRdb's table is partial and in-frame only. The V and J calls and clone size come from that table; D and trimming were worked out from the DNA. In the table there are roughly 230,000 clones, under 85% of which are singletons. The length of the CDR3 is 13 residues. Trimming pared 3 bases from V and 1 base from J, leaving 6 bases between. Per the germline V gene, CDR1 is WNHNN and CDR2 is SYGVQD (reference sequence). The receptor was isolated from a human donor in a cohort sampled during active COVID-19. The V gene is TRBV10-1, the J gene TRBJ1-2; D is unclear. Sequenced sample: peripheral blood. This CDR3 reads CASSDFVNYGYTF. The CDR3 DNA reads as TGCGCCAGCAGTGACTTCGTTAACTATGGCTACACCTTC.